The 16 T cell receptor beta chains below come from one sample, sequenced in a study of CD8 T cells in Susac syndrome. RNA, at about 0.45 to 1 ug, was reverse transcribed with random hexamers. A single record per CDR3 protein comes from TCRdb applying MiXCR to the immunoSEQ multiplex PCR reads. The table shows 95,000 to 150,000 distinct CDR3 sequences, with less than 95% occurring only once. Material: CD4+ T cells from PBMCs. The origin of the receptors is a human donor in good health.

V usage is TRBV29-1 and J usage is TRBJ2-1; weak D call: TRBD2 (7 bases). The germline gives CDR1 SQVTM, CDR2 ANQGSEA. V was trimmed by 6 bases and J by 9 bases, leaving 21 bases between them. This CDR3 has 14 amino acids. The CDR3 DNA sequence: TGCAGCGTACACGGTCAAAGGGGGGGAAGTGAGCAGTTCTTC. The encoded protein is CSVHGQRGGSEQFF.

This rearrangement joins TRBV6-4 to TRBJ2-1, with TRBD2 matching over 9 bases. The CDR3 length is 15 residues. Germline CDR1 MRHNA, CDR2 SNTAGT. The junction had 10 bases not matched to a gene; V was cut back by 4 bases and J by 9 bases. CDR3 nucleotide sequence: TGTGCCAGCAGTGTGGAAGTAGCGGGAGTAAGTGAGCAGTTCTTC. Its protein is CASSVEVAGVSEQFF.

The chain joins TRBV6-1 to TRBJ2-7, with D perhaps assigned TRBD1 or TRBD2 (5 bases each). The CDR3 is 17 amino acids. Germline V gene lookup returns CDR1 MNHNS and CDR2 SASEGT. The ends were cut back, 10 bases at V and 7 bases at J, with 32 bases in the middle. The CDR3 sequence: CATHSGPVPRGPGEQYF. The DNA for the CDR3 is TGTGCCACCCACTCTGGACCTGTTCCTCGGGGCCCGGGAGAGCAGTACTTC.

The rearrangement uses TRBV6-5 and TRBJ2-6; 8 bases are a match to TRBD1. The V gene end was trimmed by 0 bases and the J gene end by 0 bases; junction bases not matched to a gene: 7. CDR1 MNHEY and CDR2 SVGAGI come from the germline V gene. This CDR3 is 19 amino acids long. As DNA, the CDR3 is TGTGCCAGCAGTTACTCGGCAGGGGGCTTACCCTCTGGGGCCAACGTCCTGACTTTC. Protein: CASSYSAGGLPSGANVLTF.

This CDR3 is CAPPRTKGAQYF. DNA for the CDR3: TGTGCCCCCCCCAGAACGAAGGGGGCCCAGTACTTC. The rearrangement joins TRBV14 to TRBJ2-5, with a weak D call TRBD1 (6 bases). Per germline, CDR1 SGHDN and CDR2 FVKESK. V lost 11 bases and J 9 bases, leaving 19 bases between the germline ends. The CDR3 runs to 12 residues.

CDR3 DNA: TGTGCCAGCAGCTTGGAGAGCGGGAGGAGCTCCTACAATGAGCAGTTCTTC. As protein: CASSLESGRSSYNEQFF. The chain combines TRBV5-6 with TRBJ2-1; 9 bases agree with TRBD2. After removal of 0 bases from V and 0 bases from J, the junction contained 4 bases not matched to a gene. The CDR3 is 17 residues long. The germline gives CDR1 SGHDT, CDR2 YYEEEE.

This clonotype was seen a few times. The rearrangement links TRBV7-2 to TRBJ1-5; 10 nucleotides agree with TRBD1. CDR1 is SGHTA and CDR2 is FQGNSA in the germline V gene. CDR3 length equals 15 residues. Trimming cost V 1 base and J 6 bases; bases outside gene matches: 3. CDR3 in DNA: TGTGCCAGCAGCTTAGGGACAGGGGGAGGTCAGCCCCAGCATTTT. Encoded protein: CASSLGTGGGQPQHF.

This clonotype was counted a few times. The V call is TRBV11-2, the J call TRBJ1-1; D gene ambiguous. The germline V and J ends were trimmed by 4 bases and 5 bases, with 14 bases remaining between them. Germline-derived CDR1 and CDR2 are SGHAT and FQNNGV. This CDR3 comprises 14 residues. Here the CDR3 DNA reads TGTGCCAGCAGCTCCCCAAGGGCAAGAACTGAAGCTTTCTTT. Translation gives CASSSPRARTEAFF.

This clonotype was counted only a few times. V usage is TRBV18 and J usage is TRBJ2-5; D remains ambiguous. The CDR3 runs 11 residues. CDR1 is KGHSH, CDR2 LQKENI, per germline. Trimming removed 1 base from V and 5 bases from J, with 2 bases in between. Here the CDR3 reads CASSPRETQYF. CDR3 nucleotides: TGTGCCAGCTCACCACGGGAGACCCAGTACTTC.

The genes are TRBV5-1 and TRBJ2-1, with D perhaps given as TRBD1 or TRBD2 (6 bases each). Deletions cut 5 bases from V and 5 bases from J, with 17 bases between. CDR1 and CDR2 (germline): SGHRS, YFSETQ. The CDR3 has 15 amino acids. As DNA, the CDR3 is TGCGCCAGCAGACCCAGTGGGGGGCCCAACAATGAGCAGTTCTTC. It yields the protein CASRPSGGPNNEQFF.

The chain links TRBV7-9 to TRBJ2-3; perhaps TRBD2 as D (5 bases). V lost 10 bases and J 2 bases, leaving 10 bases between the germline ends. The CDR3 runs 12 residues. Germline values: CDR1 SEHNR, CDR2 FQNEAQ (reference sequence). DNA for the CDR3: TGTGCCACCGGGGATTCCACAGATACGCAGTATTTT. This sequence encodes CATGDSTDTQYF.

The chain carries TRBV12-3 or TRBV12-4 and TRBJ2-7; 12 bases match TRBD1. This CDR3 has 15 amino acids. With 5 bases clipped from V and 7 bases from J, the junction kept 9 bases outside the gene matches. The chain's CDR3 is CASSPRDRGLREQYF. CDR3 nucleotides: TGTGCCAGCAGTCCCCGGGACAGGGGGCTCCGAGAGCAGTACTTC.

The rearrangement uses TRBV5-1 and TRBJ2-7, with 7 nucleotides matching TRBD1. Germline trimming cut 4 bases from V and 2 bases from J; bases unmatched to any gene: 9. The CDR3 loop spans 15 amino acids. The germline gives CDR1 SGHRS, CDR2 YFSETQ. CDR3 loop: CASSPLQGTAYEQYF. DNA for the CDR3: TGCGCCAGCAGCCCTCTACAGGGGACGGCCTACGAGCAGTACTTC.

This clonotype was seen once. In nucleotides, the CDR3 is TGCAGTGGAATCCCTCTGGGGGCCGTAGGCGAGCAGTACTTC. Translating gives CSGIPLGAVGEQYF. This rearrangement joins TRBV20-1 to TRBJ2-7; weak D call: TRBD1 (6 bases). Per the germline V gene, CDR1 is DFQATT and CDR2 is SNEGSKA (reference sequence). This CDR3 contains 14 residues. Trimming removed 7 bases at V and 6 bases at J, with 22 bases between.

The genes are TRBV27 and TRBJ1-6; D is ambiguous. The CDR3 has 15 amino acids. Germline CDR1 MNHEY, CDR2 SMNVEV (reference sequence). Trimming shortened V by 6 bases and J by 7 bases, and 16 bases separated the two germline ends. The CDR3 bases are TGTGCCAGCAGGGAAGCTACATTAACAAATTCACCCCTCCACTTT. It specifies CASREATLTNSPLHF.

The chain recombines TRBV12-3 or TRBV12-4 with TRBJ2-3, with D hard to call. This CDR3 is built from 11 residues. Trimming took off 4 bases at V and 4 bases at J, with 3 bases between the two ends. CDR3 in amino acids: CASSWADTQYF. The CDR3 DNA sequence: TGTGCCAGCAGTTGGGCAGATACGCAGTATTTT.